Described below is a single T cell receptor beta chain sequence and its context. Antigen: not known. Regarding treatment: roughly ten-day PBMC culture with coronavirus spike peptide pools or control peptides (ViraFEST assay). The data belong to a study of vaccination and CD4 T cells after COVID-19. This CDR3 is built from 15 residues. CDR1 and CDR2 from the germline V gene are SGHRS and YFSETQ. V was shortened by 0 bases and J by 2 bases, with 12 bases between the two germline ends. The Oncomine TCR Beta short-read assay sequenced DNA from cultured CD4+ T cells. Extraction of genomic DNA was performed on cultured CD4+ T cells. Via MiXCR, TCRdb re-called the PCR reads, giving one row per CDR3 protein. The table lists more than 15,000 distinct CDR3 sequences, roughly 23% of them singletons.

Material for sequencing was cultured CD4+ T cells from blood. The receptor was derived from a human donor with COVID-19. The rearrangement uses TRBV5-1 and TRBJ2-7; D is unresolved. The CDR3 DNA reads TGCGCCAGCAGCTTGGAGGTACTTGGGACCTACGAGCAGTACTTC. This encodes CASSLEVLGTYEQYF.